These 24 T cell receptor beta chains were all obtained from the same sample, sequenced in a study of T cells expressing NK-cell markers. With the 5' RACE reads reprocessed, TCRdb shows one record per CDR3 protein and no DNA. The sample table includes about 260,000 distinct CDR3 sequences. Input material: blood T cells: a sorted CD56 or NKG2C T cell subset, CD4+ or CD8+ T cells, or bulk PBMC T cells (not recorded which). These receptors all stem from a man younger than 30 in good health.

The chain carries TRBV20-1 and TRBJ2-3; without DNA, the TCRdb call of TRBD2 cannot be checked. CDR1 and CDR2 from the germline V gene are DFQATT and SNEGSKA (reference sequence). CDR3 length: 17 amino acids. This CDR3 reads CSARDLLPSVGTDTQYF.

The chain carries TRBV7-8 and TRBJ2-3; absent DNA, TCRdb's TRBD1 call cannot be checked. Per the germline V gene, CDR1 is SGHVS and CDR2 is FQNEAQ. This CDR3 spans 16 amino acids. The CDR3 here is CASSLGGATSTDTQYF. The full variable domain, completed using reference TRBV7-8 and TRBJ2-3, is GAGVSQSPRYKVAKRGQDVALRCDPISGHVSLFWYQQALGQGPEFLTYFQNEAQLDKSGLPSDRFFAERPEGSVSTLKIQRTQQEDSAVYLCASSLGGATSTDTQYFGPGTRLTVL.

The rearrangement uses TRBV5-4 and TRBJ2-7; with no DNA, the TCRdb D assignment of TRBD1 cannot be verified. The CDR3 spans 15 residues. Germline CDR1 SGHNT, CDR2 YYREEE (reference sequence). The CDR3 region is CASSLSSGTAGEQYF.

The CDR3 region is CASSPRGGNSPLHF. The chain recombines TRBV12-3 or TRBV12-4 with TRBJ1-6. The CDR3 loop spans 14 amino acids.

The chain carries TRBV20-1 and TRBJ1-2; the D gene TCRdb calls, TRBD1, cannot be checked with no DNA. Germline lookup yields CDR1 DFQATT and CDR2 SNEGSKA (reference sequence). This CDR3 is built from 13 residues. The CDR3: CSATQGQGPGYTF.

The chain couples TRBV7-2 to TRBJ2-3. Germline loops: CDR1 SGHTA, CDR2 FQGNSA. The CDR3 is 13 residues long. The CDR3 sequence: CASSFQVTDTQYF.

This chain joins TRBV15 and TRBJ2-2; checking the TCRdb D call of TRBD2 is not possible without DNA. Germline V gene lookup returns CDR1 LNHNV and CDR2 YYDKDF (reference sequence). The CDR3 has 13 residues. This chain's CDR3 is CATSVQRNGELFF.

This sequence joins TRBV20-1 and TRBJ2-3; there is no DNA to check the TCRdb D call of TRBD1. CDR1 is DFQATT, CDR2 SNEGSKA, per germline (reference sequence). The CDR3 loop spans 15 amino acids. CDR3 amino acids: CSASGQGGSTDTQYF.

The chain combines TRBV7-7 with TRBJ2-5; TCRdb selects TRBD2, and the lack of DNA leaves this call unchecked. Germline V lookup: CDR1 SSHAT, CDR2 FNYEAQ (reference sequence). The CDR3 length is 16 residues. CDR3: CASSPGLAGVKETQYF. Using reference TRBV7-7 and TRBJ2-5 for the parts outside the CDR3, the full variable domain is GAGVSQSPRYKVTKRGQDVTLRCDPISSHATLYWYQQALGQGPEFLTYFNYEAQPDKSGLPSDRFSAERPEGSISTLTIQRTEQRDSAMYRCASSPGLAGVKETQYFGPGTRLLVL.

The chain joins TRBV6-1 to TRBJ2-3; TCRdb designates TRBD1, a call that cannot be tested without DNA. CDR3 length equals 15 residues. The germline V gene has CDR1 MNHNS and CDR2 SASEGT. This CDR3 reads CASSPPDRLPDTQYF.

V usage is TRBV18 and J usage is TRBJ2-6; the D gene TCRdb calls, TRBD1, cannot be checked with no DNA. The CDR3 extends over 18 amino acids. In germline, CDR1 is KGHSH, CDR2 LQKENI. CDR3 protein: CASSPSDRTLSGANVLTF.

The rearrangement uses TRBV5-1 and TRBJ2-2. The CDR3 totals 16 residues. Germline CDR1 and CDR2: SGHRS and YFSETQ. CDR3 residues: CASSLAVQPNTGELFF.

The V gene is TRBV5-4, the J gene TRBJ2-5. This CDR3 region has 15 residues. Per germline, CDR1 SGHNT and CDR2 YYREEE (reference sequence). The CDR3 loop is CASSLGSVSAETQYF.

The J gene is TRBJ2-1, the V gene TRBV6-1; TCRdb names TRBD1, which stays unverified in the absence of DNA. CDR3 length: 16 amino acids. The V gene's germline CDR1 is MNHNS and CDR2 SASEGT. The CDR3 is CASTNRRSGGYNEQFF.

This rearrangement joins TRBV5-1 to TRBJ1-2; TCRdb lists TRBD1, though no DNA is available to test this call. CDR1 SGHRS and CDR2 YFSETQ come from the germline V gene. This CDR3 comprises 15 residues. The CDR3: CASSSEGAGVYGYTF.

The V gene is TRBV7-3, the J gene TRBJ2-3; TCRdb names TRBD1, which stays unverified in the absence of DNA. Germline loops: CDR1 SGHTA, CDR2 FQGTGA. The CDR3 runs to 15 residues. The CDR3 sequence is CASSPRGPSTDTQYF.

This chain joins TRBV20-1 and TRBJ2-3; TCRdb's assignment of TRBD1 cannot be checked, as there is no DNA. Germline CDR1 reads DFQATT; CDR2 reads SNEGSKA (reference sequence). The CDR3 length is 16 residues. CDR3 loop: CSARVPAGLGTDTQYF.

The rearrangement joins TRBV4-2 to TRBJ2-5; TCRdb's D call, TRBD2, is unchecked because there is no DNA. Per germline, CDR1 LGHNA and CDR2 YNFKEQ. CDR3 length equals 15 residues. The CDR3 sequence is CASSQLKREAETQYF.

This sequence joins TRBV11-2 and TRBJ2-1; there is no DNA to check the TCRdb D call of TRBD2. The CDR3 loop spans 14 amino acids. Germline V gives CDR1 SGHAT, CDR2 FQNNGV. The CDR3 sequence is CASQRTSGFNEQFF.

This sequence joins TRBV6-5 and TRBJ2-1; the TCRdb D gene call, TRBD2, has no DNA to confirm it. Germline CDR1 MNHEY, CDR2 SVGAGI. The CDR3 contains 16 residues. This CDR3 reads CASSYSGLAGANEQFF.

The genes are TRBV6-5 and TRBJ2-7; TCRdb lists TRBD1, though no DNA is available to test this call. The V gene's germline CDR1 is MNHEY and CDR2 SVGAGI. There are 16 residues in the CDR3. The CDR3 protein is CASSYFGDGSSYEQYF.

The chain recombines TRBV12-3 or TRBV12-4 with TRBJ2-4; TCRdb's D call, TRBD1, is unchecked because there is no DNA. This CDR3 contains 12 residues. The CDR3 protein is CASNWGGNIQYF.

The V call is TRBV10-3, the J call TRBJ2-7; TCRdb names TRBD1, which stays unverified in the absence of DNA. This CDR3 has 13 residues. Germline lookup yields CDR1 ENHRY and CDR2 SYGVKD. Here the CDR3 reads CAISSTGLGEQYF.

This sequence joins TRBV3-1 and TRBJ1-4. CDR3 size: 13 residues. From germline, CDR1 is LGHDT and CDR2 YNNKEL (reference sequence). This chain's CDR3 is CASSRDSNEKLFF.